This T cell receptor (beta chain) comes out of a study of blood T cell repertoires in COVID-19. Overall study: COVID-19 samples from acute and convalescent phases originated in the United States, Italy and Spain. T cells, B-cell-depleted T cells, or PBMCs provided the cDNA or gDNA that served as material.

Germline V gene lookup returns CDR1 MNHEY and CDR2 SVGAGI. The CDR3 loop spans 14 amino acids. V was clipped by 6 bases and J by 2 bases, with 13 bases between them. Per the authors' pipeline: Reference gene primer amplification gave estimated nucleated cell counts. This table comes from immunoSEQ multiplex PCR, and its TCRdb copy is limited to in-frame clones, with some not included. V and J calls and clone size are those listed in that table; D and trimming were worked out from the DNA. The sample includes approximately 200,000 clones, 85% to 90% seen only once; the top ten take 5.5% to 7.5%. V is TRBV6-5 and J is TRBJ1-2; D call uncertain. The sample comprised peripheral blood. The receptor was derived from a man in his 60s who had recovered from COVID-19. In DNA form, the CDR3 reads TGTGCCAGCAGGGGAGGTGGAACAAACTATGGCTACACCTTC. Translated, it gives CASRGGGTNYGYTF.